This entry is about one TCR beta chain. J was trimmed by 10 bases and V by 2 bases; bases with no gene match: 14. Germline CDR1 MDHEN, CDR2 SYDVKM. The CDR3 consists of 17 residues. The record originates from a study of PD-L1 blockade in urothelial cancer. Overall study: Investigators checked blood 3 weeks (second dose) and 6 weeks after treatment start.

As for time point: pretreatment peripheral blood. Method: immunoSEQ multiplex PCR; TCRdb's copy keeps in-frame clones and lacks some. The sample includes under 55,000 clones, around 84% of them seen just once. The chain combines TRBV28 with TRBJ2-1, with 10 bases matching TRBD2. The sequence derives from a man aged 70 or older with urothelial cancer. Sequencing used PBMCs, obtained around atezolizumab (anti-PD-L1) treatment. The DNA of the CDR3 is TGTGCCAGCAGTTTAAGCTCAGCGGGAGGGGCAAGGGACGAGCAGTTCTTC. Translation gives CASSLSSAGGARDEQFF.